The present T cell receptor beta chain was sequenced within a study of T cells in Graves' hyperthyroidism and ophthalmopathy. Based on clinical symptoms, serum thyroxine and TRAb, thyroid ultrasound and orbital computed tomography, diagnoses were reached. This CDR3 comprises 16 residues. The V gene's germline CDR1 is SGHRS and CDR2 YFSETQ. The V segment lost 1 base and the J segment 1 base; nucleotides outside the gene matches: 1. RNA transcripts gave rise to amplified TCR beta CDR3 regions. First-round RT-PCR with HTBI primers amplified the TCR CDR3 region. Using its own MiXCR run on the multiplex PCR reads, TCRdb lists one record per CDR3 protein. The sample lists around 360,000 distinct CDR3 sequences, roughly 15% occurring once. Findings and caveats of the study: A 13 V-J signature model discriminated ophthalmopathy versus stable hyperthyroidism. The majority of expanded thyroid clonotypes above 0.001 also appeared in blood.

This clonotype has ten or more counts. Its antigen is currently unknown. The chain recombines TRBV5-1 with TRBJ2-2; the match to TRBD2 covers 10 bases. The TCR comes from a woman aged 60-75 years with Graves' ophthalmopathy. The specimen sequenced was blood. The CDR3 sequence is CASSLLAGENTGELFF. DNA for the CDR3: TGCGCCAGCAGCTTGCTAGCGGGAGAGAACACCGGGGAGCTGTTTTTT.